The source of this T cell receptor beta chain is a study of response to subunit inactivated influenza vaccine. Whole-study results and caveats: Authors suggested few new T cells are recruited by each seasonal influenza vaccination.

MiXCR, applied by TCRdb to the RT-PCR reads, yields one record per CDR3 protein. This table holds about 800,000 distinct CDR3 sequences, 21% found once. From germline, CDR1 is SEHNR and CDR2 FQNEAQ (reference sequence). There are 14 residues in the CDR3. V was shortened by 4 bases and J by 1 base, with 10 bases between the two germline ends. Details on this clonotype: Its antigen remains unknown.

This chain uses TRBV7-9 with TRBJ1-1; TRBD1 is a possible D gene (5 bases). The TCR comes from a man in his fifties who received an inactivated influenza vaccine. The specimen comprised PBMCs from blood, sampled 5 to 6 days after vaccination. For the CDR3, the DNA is TGTGCCAGCAGCTCCCCCGGGACGAACACTGAAGCTTTCTTT. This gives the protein CASSSPGTNTEAFF.